A selection of T cell receptor beta chains follows, all from one sample in a study of shared clonotypes between healthy human individuals. Sequencing used immunoSEQ multiplex PCR; TCRdb keeps in-frame clones, though not all of them. The table has 900,000 to 1,200,000 clones, 75% to 85% seen once. Sample: memory CD4+ T cells from PBMCs. These receptors were taken from a man younger than 35 in good health. Some clones in this sample may be carry-over from other donors' samples. Each CDR3 is given with its conserved first and last residue. A D gene is named only where the DNA matches it firmly. Clone size is not always given. Where it is, it says once, few, many or a class for expanded clones.

j_gene: TRBJ1-5; d_gene: -; abundance: -; v_gene: TRBV6-6; CDR3aa: CASSPGVSLQHQPQHF; CDR3nt: TGTGCCAGCAGCCCTGGGGTCTCTCTCCAACATCAGCCCCAGCATTTT
j_gene: TRBJ2-3; d_gene: -; abundance: many; v_gene: TRBV28; CDR3aa: CASSFGPNTDTQYF; CDR3nt: TGTGCCAGCAGTTTCGGACCTAACACAGATACGCAGTATTTT
j_gene: TRBJ2-5; d_gene: -; abundance: -; v_gene: TRBV29-1; CDR3aa: CSVGLNQETQYF; CDR3nt: TGCAGCGTGGGCCTAAACCAAGAGACCCAGTACTTC
j_gene: TRBJ2-7; d_gene: -; abundance: -; v_gene: TRBV13; CDR3aa: CASSLQWTYPHEQYF; CDR3nt: TGTGCCAGCAGCCTACAATGGACTTATCCCCACGAGCAGTACTTC
j_gene: TRBJ2-7; d_gene: -; abundance: -; v_gene: TRBV18; CDR3aa: CASSPPGLGNYEQYF; CDR3nt: TGTGCCAGCTCACCACCAGGACTTGGGAACTACGAGCAGTACTTC
j_gene: TRBJ1-4; d_gene: TRBD1; abundance: -; v_gene: TRBV10-3; CDR3aa: CAISDRQGTNEKLFF; CDR3nt: TGTGCCATCAGTGATAGACAGGGGACTAATGAAAAACTGTTTTTT
j_gene: TRBJ2-2; d_gene: TRBD2; abundance: -; v_gene: TRBV6-1; CDR3aa: CASSSGRAGTGELFF; CDR3nt: TGTGCCAGCAGTTCGGGGAGGGCGGGGACCGGGGAGCTGTTTTTT
j_gene: TRBJ1-2; d_gene: -; abundance: -; v_gene: TRBV6-1; CDR3aa: CASSVEQGVGYTF; CDR3nt: TGTGCCAGCAGTGTGGAACAGGGAGTTGGCTACACCTTC
j_gene: TRBJ1-5; d_gene: TRBD1; abundance: many; v_gene: TRBV10-3; CDR3aa: CAISESPGQGNQPQHF; CDR3nt: TGTGCCATCAGTGAGTCGCCGGGACAGGGCAATCAGCCCCAGCATTTT
j_gene: TRBJ2-7; d_gene: -; abundance: -; v_gene: TRBV18; CDR3aa: CASSPGRYEQYF; CDR3nt: TGTGCCAGCTCTCCGGGACGATACGAGCAGTACTTC
j_gene: TRBJ2-2; d_gene: TRBD1; abundance: once; v_gene: TRBV28; CDR3aa: CASSLRRTGGTGELFF; CDR3nt: TGTGCCAGCAGTTTAAGACGGACAGGGGGCACCGGGGAGCTGTTTTTT
j_gene: TRBJ1-3; d_gene: TRBD1; abundance: -; v_gene: TRBV2; CDR3aa: CASGDSTYSGNTIYF; CDR3nt: TGTGCCAGCGGGGACAGCACCTACTCTGGAAACACCATATATTTT
j_gene: TRBJ2-1; d_gene: TRBD2; abundance: -; v_gene: TRBV5-6; CDR3aa: CASVLGLVNEQFF; CDR3nt: TGTGCCAGCGTCCTCGGACTAGTCAATGAGCAGTTCTTC
j_gene: TRBJ2-7; d_gene: TRBD1; abundance: -; v_gene: TRBV6-6; CDR3aa: CASSQQTGAYEQYF; CDR3nt: TGTGCCAGCAGTCAACAGACAGGGGCTTACGAGCAGTACTTC
j_gene: TRBJ2-7; d_gene: TRBD1; abundance: -; v_gene: TRBV11-2; CDR3aa: CASRRQGAYEQYF; CDR3nt: TGTGCCAGCAGAAGACAGGGGGCTTACGAGCAGTACTTC
j_gene: TRBJ2-1; d_gene: TRBD2; abundance: -; v_gene: TRBV6-9; CDR3aa: CASSYEGLDTNEQFF; CDR3nt: TGTGCCAGCAGTTACGAGGGACTAGACACCAATGAGCAGTTCTTC
j_gene: TRBJ2-7; d_gene: TRBD2; abundance: once; v_gene: TRBV4-1; CDR3aa: CASSQEPAGGPFEQYF; CDR3nt: TGCGCCAGCAGCCAAGAGCCAGCGGGAGGGCCCTTCGAGCAGTACTTC
j_gene: TRBJ2-5; d_gene: TRBD1; abundance: -; v_gene: TRBV5-1; CDR3aa: CASSPTRTGAETQYF; CDR3nt: TGCGCCAGCAGCCCCACCCGGACAGGGGCAGAGACCCAGTACTTC
j_gene: TRBJ2-1; d_gene: -; abundance: -; v_gene: TRBV11-3; CDR3aa: CASSLAAGRGQNNEQFF; CDR3nt: TGTGCCAGCAGCTTAGCGGCTGGGCGGGGACAAAACAATGAGCAGTTCTTC
j_gene: TRBJ2-7; d_gene: TRBD1; abundance: -; v_gene: TRBV10-3; CDR3aa: CATRLRGQGSYEQYF; CDR3nt: TGTGCCACTCGACTTAGGGGACAGGGGTCGTACGAGCAGTACTTC
j_gene: TRBJ1-3; d_gene: -; abundance: -; v_gene: TRBV14; CDR3aa: CASSQRTVSGNTIYF; CDR3nt: TGTGCCAGCAGCCAAAGGACCGTCTCTGGAAACACCATATATTTT
j_gene: TRBJ1-1; d_gene: -; abundance: few; v_gene: TRBV11-1; CDR3aa: CASSLTGDTGAFF; CDR3nt: TGTGCCAGCAGCCTGACAGGCGATACGGGTGCTTTCTTT
j_gene: TRBJ1-4; d_gene: -; abundance: -; v_gene: TRBV28; CDR3aa: CASTPGRVGTEKLFF; CDR3nt: TGTGCCAGCACTCCGGGCCGGGTTGGGACTGAAAAACTGTTTTTT
j_gene: TRBJ2-3; d_gene: TRBD2; abundance: -; v_gene: TRBV7-8; CDR3aa: CASSLSVAGGTDTQYF; CDR3nt: TGTGCCAGCAGCTTATCTGTAGCGGGAGGGACAGATACGCAGTATTTT
j_gene: TRBJ1-2; d_gene: -; abundance: -; v_gene: TRBV28; CDR3aa: CASSPQGLYGYTF; CDR3nt: TGTGCCAGCAGTCCCCAGGGCCTCTATGGCTACACCTTC
j_gene: TRBJ2-7; d_gene: -; abundance: -; v_gene: TRBV11-2; CDR3aa: CASSLYPGLLEQYF; CDR3nt: TGTGCCAGCAGCTTATATCCGGGGCTATTGGAGCAGTACTTC
j_gene: TRBJ2-7; d_gene: -; abundance: once; v_gene: TRBV6-6; CDR3aa: CASRSGSSYEQYF; CDR3nt: TGTGCCAGCAGGAGTGGGAGCTCCTACGAGCAGTACTTC
j_gene: TRBJ2-1; d_gene: -; abundance: -; v_gene: TRBV2; CDR3aa: CASSETSNEQFF; CDR3nt: TGTGCCAGCAGTGAAACTAGCAATGAGCAGTTCTTC
j_gene: TRBJ2-3; d_gene: -; abundance: -; v_gene: TRBV7-3; CDR3aa: CASSINSGTDTQYF; CDR3nt: TGTGCCAGCAGCATCAATAGCGGCACAGATACGCAGTATTTT
j_gene: TRBJ2-2; d_gene: -; abundance: -; v_gene: TRBV7-2; CDR3aa: CASSLEGLGRRNTGELFF; CDR3nt: TGTGCCAGCAGCTTAGAGGGGTTAGGACGGAGGAACACCGGGGAGCTGTTTTTT
j_gene: TRBJ2-1; d_gene: -; abundance: -; v_gene: TRBV5-6; CDR3aa: CASSFGQYNEQFF; CDR3nt: TGTGCCAGCAGCTTCGGTCAGTACAATGAGCAGTTCTTC
j_gene: TRBJ1-5; d_gene: TRBD1; abundance: few; v_gene: TRBV18; CDR3aa: CASSPTGDPSQPQHF; CDR3nt: TGTGCCAGCTCACCTACAGGGGACCCCAGTCAGCCCCAGCATTTT